Listed here are 9 T cell receptor beta chains from one sample, sequenced in a study of memory CD8 T cells in hepatitis C reinfection. Time point specified: late/post reinfection, 12 to 24 weeks after detection. Sorted cells were sequenced directly ex vivo without any in vitro expansion. The protocol was immunoSEQ multiplex PCR, while the TCRdb copy is restricted to in-frame clones and leaves out a portion. The table shows about 43,000 clones, with nearly 90% occurring only once. The sequenced sample consisted of naive CD8+ T cells sorted from blood. All receptors come from a man aged 18 to 29 with hepatitis C virus infection.

This rearrangement joins TRBV14 to TRBJ1-1; D gene ambiguous. Trimming took off 1 base at V and 4 bases at J, with 4 bases between the two ends. This CDR3 spans 12 amino acids. CDR1 is SGHDN and CDR2 is FVKESK in the germline V gene. CDR3 loop: CASSQGSTEAFF. The CDR3 region has the DNA TGTGCCAGCAGCCAAGGGAGCACTGAAGCTTTCTTT. Together with reference TRBV14 and TRBJ1-1, the CDR3 gives the full variable domain: EAGVTQFPSHSVIEKGQTVTLRCDPISGHDNLYWYRRVMGKEIKFLLHFVKESKQDESGMPNNRFLAERTGGTYSTLKVQPAELEDSGVYFCASSQGSTEAFFGQGTRLTVV.

This rearrangement joins TRBV9 to TRBJ1-2; 11 bases are shared with TRBD1. V shed 4 bases, J shed 5 bases, and the junction held 7 bases outside the gene matches. The CDR3 is 15 amino acids. Germline V gives CDR1 SGDLS, CDR2 YYNGEE. CDR3 sequence (DNA): TGTGCCAGCAGCTCCTTGGGGACAGGGGGTTATGGCTACACCTTC. Its protein product is CASSSLGTGGYGYTF.

The rearrangement joins TRBV11-3 to TRBJ2-3, with D unresolved. Between the trimmed V and J ends, which lost 5 bases and 7 bases, there was a span of 16 bases. This CDR3 region has 14 residues. Germline CDR1 is SGHNT and CDR2 is YENEEA. CDR3 protein: CASSGEAEPHTQYF. The DNA for the CDR3 is TGTGCCAGCAGCGGAGAGGCGGAACCCCATACGCAGTATTTT.

The V gene is TRBV5-1, the J gene TRBJ2-1; TRBD2 agrees at 9 bases. This CDR3 has 16 amino acids. Germline CDR1 is SGHRS and CDR2 is YFSETQ. The ends lost 6 bases at V and 4 bases at J; junction bases unmatched: 11. The CDR3 reads CASTPPASGEYNEQFF. For the CDR3, the DNA is TGCGCCAGCACCCCCCCGGCTAGCGGGGAATACAATGAGCAGTTCTTC.

The rearrangement uses TRBV29-1 and TRBJ2-3, with 7 bases lining up with TRBD1. This CDR3 region has 15 residues. Germline V CDR1 and CDR2: SQVTM, ANQGSEA. V dropped 4 bases and J dropped 3; count of bases not matched to a gene: 10. The CDR3 region is CSVVVGTATTDTQYF. CDR3 sequence (DNA): TGCAGCGTTGTCGTGGGGACAGCGACTACAGATACGCAGTATTTT.

A few counts support this clone. The chain employs TRBV4-1 and TRBJ1-4; D perhaps matches TRBD1 (5 bases). V lost 4 bases to trimming and J lost 7 bases, with 19 bases between them. CDR1 is MGHRA and CDR2 is YSYEKL in the germline V gene. The CDR3 spans 16 residues. The CDR3 sequence: CASSPHLTGSSEKLFF. The CDR3 nucleotides read TGCGCCAGCAGCCCGCACCTTACAGGCTCGAGTGAAAAACTGTTTTTT.

V and J are TRBV7-2 and TRBJ1-1; TRBD1 matches 10 bases. Trimming took 6 bases from V and 4 from J; bases not matched to a gene: 5. The CDR3 loop spans 14 amino acids. Per the germline V gene, CDR1 is SGHTA and CDR2 is FQGNSA. CDR3 nucleotide sequence: TGTGCCAGCAGTTTCGGACAGGGGGTCACTGAAGCTTTCTTT. This gives the protein CASSFGQGVTEAFF.

V is TRBV11-2 and J is TRBJ2-1, with D possibly being TRBD2 (5 bases). The CDR3 contains 15 residues. Trimming pared 6 bases from V and 0 bases from J, leaving 12 bases between. The germline CDR1 and CDR2 sequences are SGHAT and FQNNGV. For the CDR3, the DNA is TGTGCCAGCAGGACTACCTCAAGCTCCTACAATGAGCAGTTCTTC. Its translation is CASRTTSSSYNEQFF.

The chain is built from TRBV6-1 and TRBJ1-5; weak D call: TRBD1 (6 bases). This CDR3 region has 17 residues. The V gene's germline CDR1 is MNHNS and CDR2 SASEGT. The V and J ends lost 2 bases and 0 bases respectively, with 14 bases between them. The CDR3 sequence is CASSEYGRGHSNQPQHF. The CDR3 DNA follows: TGTGCCAGCAGTGAATACGGCAGGGGACATAGCAATCAGCCCCAGCATTTT.